The text below deals with one T cell receptor (beta chain). The antigen remains undetermined. This entry comes from a study of glioma-infiltrating T cells after dendritic cell vaccination. Sequencing used immunoSEQ multiplex PCR; TCRdb keeps in-frame clones, though not all of them. The sample carries tens of thousands of clones, approximately 83% recorded once. The CDR3 is 14 residues long. The germline V gene encodes CDR1 LNHNV and CDR2 YYDKDF (reference sequence). Trimming removed 2 bases from V and 6 bases from J; junction bases left unmatched: 4. General study points: Higher pretreatment TIL content predicted longer progression-free time and survival.

The sample here was blood, taken before dendritic cell vaccination. This clonotype was sampled from a human donor with glioblastoma. V gene TRBV15 combines with J gene TRBJ1-5; 7 bases fit TRBD1. CDR3 sequence (DNA): TGTGCCACCAGCAGACTAACAGGGGCTCAGCCCCAGCATTTT. Residues: CATSRLTGAQPQHF.